This TCR beta chain is drawn from a study of identical twins. Study-level findings and limits: The models systematically underestimated how much out-of-frame TCR alpha was shared in monozygotic twins. Whereas memory repertoires showed no such difference, abundant cord blood beta clonotypes carried fewer insertions.

Only healthy Caucasians were included as donors. A universal primer site came from template switching; cDNA carried unique molecular identifiers. Each CDR3 protein is one row after TCRdb ran MiXCR on the 5' RACE reads. The top ten clones hold about 0.27% of a sample with approximately 1.8 million distinct CDR3 sequences, less than 40% of them seen once. This clonotype was seen once. What it binds is unknown. There are 20 residues in the CDR3. Trimming shortened V by 4 bases and J by 2 bases, and 29 bases separated the two germline ends. Germline loops: CDR1 SGHRS, CDR2 YFSETQ. The sequenced sample consisted of cord blood. The clonotype originates from a newborn girl in good health. The rearrangement uses TRBV5-1 and TRBJ2-3, with a tentative D call TRBD2 (6 bases). The CDR3 DNA reads TGCGCCAGCAGCGCACGAGGGAGGTCGGCTAGCGACTCGTTCACAGATACGCAGTATTTT. Protein sequence: CASSARGRSASDSFTDTQYF.